This T cell receptor beta chain was identified during a study of metastatic and nonmetastatic thyroid tumors. Study-wide points: It was reported that TCR beta diversity was significantly higher in malignant thyroid tumors than benign nodules, in blood and tumor.

All patients reached thyroid surgery having received no treatment beforehand. This clone is judged medium-sized. The target antigen is unknown. Authors' methods: The study built a papillary thyroid cancer distant-metastasis classifier from CDR3 differences across clinicopathological groups. TCRdb re-called the PCR reads via MiXCR. The authors' filters were not applied to this entry. The sample includes roughly 30,000 clones, approximately 17% of them seen just once. The trim removed 6 bases at V and 1 base at J, leaving 5 bases unmatched. Germline CDR1 reads LNHDA; CDR2 reads SQIVND (reference sequence). The CDR3 length is 14 residues.

Sequenced input: blood. The TCR sequence derives from a female donor with papillary thyroid cancer or a benign thyroid nodule (not recorded which). Some clones in this sample may be carry-over from other donors' samples. The chain links TRBV19 to TRBJ1-2; the match to TRBD1 covers 7 bases. CDR3 DNA sequence: TGTGCCAGTAGCCGATACAGGGGTAACTATGGCTACACCTTC. Translated: CASSRYRGNYGYTF.